These T cell receptor beta chains were read from a single sample in a study of shared clonotypes between healthy human individuals. TCRdb's copy holds only in-frame clones and misses some; the assay was immunoSEQ multiplex PCR. The table has 650,000 to 800,000 clones, approximately 77% seen once. The sample comprised memory CD4+ T cells sorted from blood. The origin of the receptors is a woman younger than 45 in good health. Both conserved end residues are part of each CDR3. D genes are given only for firm matches. Clone size is shown for a subset of rows, as once, few, many or a class of expanded clone.

TRBV28,TRBD1,few,TRBJ1-5,CASSEQGARNQPQHF,TGTGCCAGCAGTGAACAGGGGGCACGCAATCAGCCCCAGCATTTT
TRBV21-1,.,.,TRBJ1-3,CASSIRPSVFGNTIYF,TGTGCCAGCAGCATTCGGCCATCGGTATTCGGAAACACCATATATTTT
TRBV29-1,TRBD2,.,TRBJ2-1,CSVLAGINEQFF,TGCAGCGTACTAGCGGGCATCAATGAGCAGTTCTTC
TRBV18,.,few,TRBJ1-4,CASSSTVSTNEKLFF,TGTGCCAGCTCATCGACGGTGTCAACTAATGAAAAACTGTTTTTT
TRBV15,.,.,TRBJ2-7,CATSRGGAGGLYEQYF,TGTGCCACCAGCAGAGGGGGTGCCGGGGGACTCTACGAGCAGTACTTC
TRBV7-3,TRBD1,.,TRBJ1-5,CASSSPRTGSNQPQHF,TGTGCCAGCAGCTCACCTCGGACAGGAAGCAATCAGCCCCAGCATTTT
TRBV28,TRBD2,.,TRBJ2-1,CASSSGTSGRNEQFF,TGTGCCAGCAGTTCGGGGACTAGCGGAAGGAATGAGCAGTTCTTC
TRBV13,.,few,TRBJ1-5,CASSLGGNLGDEQPQHF,TGTGCCAGCAGCTTAGGAGGTAACTTGGGGGATGAGCAGCCCCAGCATTTT
TRBV5-1,.,.,TRBJ2-1,CASSPTNYNEQFF,TGCGCCAGCAGCCCGACTAATTACAATGAGCAGTTCTTC
TRBV28,.,.,TRBJ1-2,CASSLYLIANYGYTF,TGTGCCAGCAGTTTATACCTGATAGCTAACTATGGCTACACCTTC
TRBV7-9,TRBD1,few,TRBJ2-7,CASSFTGGSYEQYF,TGTGCCAGCAGCTTTACAGGGGGCTCCTACGAGCAGTACTTC
TRBV19,.,few,TRBJ2-3,CASSIAASTDTQYF,TGTGCCAGTAGTATAGCTGCTAGCACAGATACGCAGTATTTT
TRBV10-3,.,.,TRBJ2-3,CAISGPAGDTQYF,TGTGCCATCAGTGGCCCGGCTGGGGATACGCAGTATTTT
TRBV6-1,.,.,TRBJ2-6,CASSGRDVSLSGANVLTF,TGTGCCAGCAGTGGCCGGGACGTCAGCCTCTCTGGGGCCAACGTCCTGACTTTC
TRBV9,.,.,TRBJ2-2,CASSVISQGNTGELFF,TGTGCCAGCAGCGTAATCTCTCAGGGGAACACCGGGGAGCTGTTTTTT
TRBV5-1,.,.,TRBJ2-4,CASSLIDSRGKNIQYF,TGCGCCAGCAGTCTTATCGACTCAAGAGGCAAAAACATTCAGTACTTC
TRBV29-1,.,.,TRBJ1-5,CSVGTLRDQPQHF,TGCAGCGTTGGGACACTAAGGGATCAGCCCCAGCATTTT
TRBV2,.,.,TRBJ2-7,CASRTRATAYEQYF,TGTGCCAGCAGGACCCGGGCCACCGCCTACGAGCAGTACTTC
TRBV7-2,.,few,TRBJ1-5,CASSVHANQPQHF,TGTGCCAGCAGCGTACACGCCAATCAGCCCCAGCATTTT
TRBV10-3,.,once,TRBJ2-7,CAISESGTAHYEQYF,TGTGCCATCAGTGAGTCTGGGACCGCGCACTACGAGCAGTACTTC
TRBV11-2,.,.,TRBJ2-2,CASSLEPPQIAGELFF,TGTGCCAGCAGCCTAGAACCCCCACAAATCGCCGGGGAGCTGTTTTTT
TRBV18,.,.,TRBJ1-1,CASSRDPGAGNTEAFF,TGTGCCAGCTCACGCGACCCGGGGGCGGGGAACACTGAAGCTTTCTTT
TRBV5-1,TRBD1,.,TRBJ2-7,CASSWRQGASSYEQYF,TGCGCCAGCAGCTGGAGGCAGGGGGCGAGCTCCTACGAGCAGTACTTC
TRBV5-4,.,few,TRBJ2-1,CASSRETINEQFF,TGTGCCAGCAGCCGGGAAACCATTAATGAGCAGTTCTTC
TRBV5-4,TRBD1,.,TRBJ2-3,CASTQRTGTDTQYF,TGTGCCAGCACCCAGAGGACAGGGACAGATACGCAGTATTTT
TRBV28,TRBD1,.,TRBJ2-2,CAVGGTGLGLAGELFF,TGCGCCGTCGGGGGGACAGGGTTAGGATTGGCCGGGGAGCTGTTTTTT
TRBV11-2,TRBD2,.,TRBJ2-7,CASSPSGRMGLDEQYF,TGTGCCAGCAGCCCTAGCGGGAGAATGGGGTTGGACGAGCAGTACTTC
TRBV11-2,.,.,TRBJ2-2,CASSPLWTVGEAGELFF,TGTGCCAGCAGCCCCCTTTGGACGGTAGGGGAAGCCGGGGAGCTGTTTTTT
TRBV25-1,.,.,TRBJ2-3,CASSARESYDTQYF,TGTGCCAGCAGTGCCCGGGAGTCGTACGATACGCAGTATTTT
TRBV15,.,.,TRBJ1-1,CATSTKLGGGVEAFF,TGTGCCACCAGCACAAAACTGGGGGGCGGCGTTGAAGCTTTCTTT
TRBV5-6,.,many,TRBJ2-6,CASSLPRAGANVLTF,TGTGCCAGCAGCCTCCCACGCGCTGGGGCCAACGTCCTGACTTTC
TRBV10-3,.,.,TRBJ1-3,CAISDVDSLFSGNTIYF,TGTGCCATCAGTGACGTCGACAGTCTCTTCTCTGGAAACACCATATATTTT
TRBV18,.,.,TRBJ2-1,CASSPPPDYNEQFF,TGTGCCAGCTCACCACCGCCTGACTACAATGAGCAGTTCTTC
TRBV4-1,.,.,TRBJ2-6,CASSQDRAGGSGANVLTF,TGCGCCAGCAGCCAAGATCGGGCAGGCGGATCTGGGGCCAACGTCCTGACTTTC
TRBV28,.,many,TRBJ2-5,CASSPGYQETQYF,TGTGCCAGCAGTCCCGGGTACCAAGAGACCCAGTACTTC
TRBV28,.,.,TRBJ1-3,CASSFPRGAGNTIYF,TGTGCCAGCAGTTTCCCCCGGGGCGCCGGAAACACCATATATTTT
TRBV19,.,once,TRBJ2-5,CASSRDFPETQYF,TGTGCCAGTAGTAGGGACTTTCCGGAGACCCAGTACTTC
TRBV2,.,.,TRBJ2-4,CASSGANIQYF,TGTGCCAGCAGTGGGGCAAACATTCAGTACTTC